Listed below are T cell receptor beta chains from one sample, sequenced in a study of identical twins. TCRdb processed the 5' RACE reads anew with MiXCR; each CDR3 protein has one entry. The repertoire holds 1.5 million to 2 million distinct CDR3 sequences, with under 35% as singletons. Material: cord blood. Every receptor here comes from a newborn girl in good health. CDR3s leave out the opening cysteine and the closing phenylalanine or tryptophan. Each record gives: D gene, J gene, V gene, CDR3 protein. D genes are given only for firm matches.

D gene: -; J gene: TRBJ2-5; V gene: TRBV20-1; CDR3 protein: SARWGGNEQY
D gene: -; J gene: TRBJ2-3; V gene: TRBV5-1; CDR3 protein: VSSLGGTDTQY
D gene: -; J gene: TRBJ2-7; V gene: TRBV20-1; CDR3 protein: SARDPGPDHEQY
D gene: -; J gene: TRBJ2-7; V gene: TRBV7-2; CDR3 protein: ASSYLGWDEQY
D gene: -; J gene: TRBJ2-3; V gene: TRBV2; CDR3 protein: ASVYARVDTQY
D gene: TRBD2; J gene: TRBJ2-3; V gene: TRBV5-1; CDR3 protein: ASSFGSLAGGTTDTQY
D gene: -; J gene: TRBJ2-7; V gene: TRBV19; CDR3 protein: ASSSPVYEQY
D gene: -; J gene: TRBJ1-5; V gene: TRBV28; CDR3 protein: ASSPDTASQPQH
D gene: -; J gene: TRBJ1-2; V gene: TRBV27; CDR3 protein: ASSLSNQGAGGYT
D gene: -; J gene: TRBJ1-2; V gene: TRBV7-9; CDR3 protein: ASLGSLVHGYT
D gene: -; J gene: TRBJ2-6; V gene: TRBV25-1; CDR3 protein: ASGISGANVLT
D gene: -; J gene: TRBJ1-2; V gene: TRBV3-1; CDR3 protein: ASSQDARDYGYT
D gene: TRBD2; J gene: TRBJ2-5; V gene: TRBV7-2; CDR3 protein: ASSYKRLAGEETQY
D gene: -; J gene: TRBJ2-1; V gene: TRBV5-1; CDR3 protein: ASSSGDVINEQF
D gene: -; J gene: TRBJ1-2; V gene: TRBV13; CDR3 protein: ASSSRRTSTRRGYT
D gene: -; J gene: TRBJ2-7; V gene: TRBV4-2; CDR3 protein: ASSQSRTNSYEQY
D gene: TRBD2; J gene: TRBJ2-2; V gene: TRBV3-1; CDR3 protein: ASSQPPGLAAGELF
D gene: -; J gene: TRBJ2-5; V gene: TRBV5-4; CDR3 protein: ASSIQGRGETQY
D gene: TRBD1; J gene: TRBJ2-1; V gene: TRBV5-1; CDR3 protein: ASSLGSQGAHEQF
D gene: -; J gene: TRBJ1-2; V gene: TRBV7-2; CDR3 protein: ASSIDPIYGYT
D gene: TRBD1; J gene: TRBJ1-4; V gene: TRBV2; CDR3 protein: ASSATGTGDEKLF
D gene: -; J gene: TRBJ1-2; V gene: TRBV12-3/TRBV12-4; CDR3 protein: ASSLGLNYGYT
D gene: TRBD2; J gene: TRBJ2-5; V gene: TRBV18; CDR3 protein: ASSPYSGSEETQY
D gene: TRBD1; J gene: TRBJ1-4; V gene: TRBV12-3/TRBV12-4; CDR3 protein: ASRLSGGMREKLF
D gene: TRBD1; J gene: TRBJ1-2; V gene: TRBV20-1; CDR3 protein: SASGDRATGYT
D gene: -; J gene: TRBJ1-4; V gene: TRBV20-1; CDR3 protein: SARGRAEKLF
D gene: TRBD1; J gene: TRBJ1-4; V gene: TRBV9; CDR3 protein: ASSAGTATNEKLF
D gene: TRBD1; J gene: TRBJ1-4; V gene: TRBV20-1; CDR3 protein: SARGDRDEKLF
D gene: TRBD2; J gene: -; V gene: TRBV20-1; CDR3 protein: SADGLSGTYEQY
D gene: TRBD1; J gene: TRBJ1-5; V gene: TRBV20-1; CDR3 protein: SAYWTGSLNQPQH
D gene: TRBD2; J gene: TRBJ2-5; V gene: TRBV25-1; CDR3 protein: ASSESGGGQY
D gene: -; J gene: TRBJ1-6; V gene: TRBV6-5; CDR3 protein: ASTRVGDNSPLH
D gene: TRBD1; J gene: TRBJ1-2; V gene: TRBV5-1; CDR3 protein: ASSLIRVDRANYGYT
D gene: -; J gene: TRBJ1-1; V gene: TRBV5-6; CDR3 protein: ASSPSRVSTEAF
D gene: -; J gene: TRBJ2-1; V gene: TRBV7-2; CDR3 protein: ASSAGTLNEQF
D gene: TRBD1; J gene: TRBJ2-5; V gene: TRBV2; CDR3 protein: ASSDSLTGKQETQY